This TCR beta chain was captured by sequencing in a study of blood T cell repertoires in COVID-19. The germline V gene encodes CDR1 ENHRY and CDR2 SYGVKD. V shed 4 bases and J 0 bases; nucleotides not matched to a gene: 5. The CDR3 loop spans 15 amino acids. Sequencing was performed with immunoSEQ multiplex PCR; in TCRdb, only in-frame clones are kept and a portion is missing. The sample contains some 330,000 clones, approximately 89% of which appear only once. The specimen sequenced was PBMCs or T cells enriched from blood (not recorded which). The TCR sequence derives from a man aged 40-50 years in a cohort exposed to, infected with or recovered from COVID-19 (not recorded which). The chain recombines TRBV10-3 with TRBJ2-7; 8 bases agree with TRBD1. CDR3 region: CAISATGGSSYEQYF. In DNA, the CDR3 is TGTGCCATCAGTGCCACAGGGGGTAGCTCCTACGAGCAGTACTTC.